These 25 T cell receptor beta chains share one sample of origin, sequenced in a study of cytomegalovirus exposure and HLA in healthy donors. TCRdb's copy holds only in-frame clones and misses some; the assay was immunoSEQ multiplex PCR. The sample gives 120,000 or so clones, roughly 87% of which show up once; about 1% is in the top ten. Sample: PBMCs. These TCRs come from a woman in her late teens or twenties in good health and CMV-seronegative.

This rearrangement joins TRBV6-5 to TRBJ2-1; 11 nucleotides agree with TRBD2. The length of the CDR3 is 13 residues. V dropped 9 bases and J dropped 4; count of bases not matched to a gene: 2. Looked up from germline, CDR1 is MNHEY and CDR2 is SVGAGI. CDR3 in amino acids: CASTSGSYNEQFF. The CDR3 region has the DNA TGTGCCAGTACTAGCGGGAGTTACAATGAGCAGTTCTTC.

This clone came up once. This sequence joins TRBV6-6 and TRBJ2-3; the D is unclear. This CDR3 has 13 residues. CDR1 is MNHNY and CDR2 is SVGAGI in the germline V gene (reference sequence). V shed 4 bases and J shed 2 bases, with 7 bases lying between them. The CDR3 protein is CASSLGVTDTQYF. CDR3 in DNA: TGTGCCAGCAGTTTGGGCGTCACAGATACGCAGTATTTT.

The CDR3 DNA follows: TGTGCCAGCAGTTTTTCCCTTTACACTGAAGCTTTCTTT. Translation gives CASSFSLYTEAFF. The chain combines TRBV27 with TRBJ1-1; no firm D call. Trimming took off 3 bases at V and 3 bases at J, with 8 bases between the two ends. This CDR3 contains 13 residues. Per germline, CDR1 MNHEY and CDR2 SMNVEV (reference sequence).

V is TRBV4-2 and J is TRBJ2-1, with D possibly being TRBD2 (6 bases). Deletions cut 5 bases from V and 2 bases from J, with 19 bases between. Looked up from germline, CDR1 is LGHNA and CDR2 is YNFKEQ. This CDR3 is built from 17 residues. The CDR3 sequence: CASSSPLADLTYNEQFF. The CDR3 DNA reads TGTGCCAGCAGCTCCCCCTTAGCGGACCTCACCTACAATGAGCAGTTCTTC.

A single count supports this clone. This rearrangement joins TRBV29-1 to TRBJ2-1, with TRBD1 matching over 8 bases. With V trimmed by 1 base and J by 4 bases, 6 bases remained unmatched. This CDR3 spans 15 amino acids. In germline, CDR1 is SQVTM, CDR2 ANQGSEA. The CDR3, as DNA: TGCAGCGTTGAAGCCCCGGGACAGGAATACAATGAGCAGTTCTTC. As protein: CSVEAPGQEYNEQFF.

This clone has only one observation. The CDR3 loop reads CASSSPQGTPLEQYF. The CDR3 region has the DNA TGTGCCAGCAGTTCCCCCCAGGGAACGCCGCTCGAGCAGTACTTC. The rearrangement links TRBV28 to TRBJ2-7; tentative D call: TRBD1 (5 bases). Trimming pared 4 bases from V and 6 bases from J, leaving 19 bases between. CDR1 and CDR2 from the germline V gene are MDHEN and SYDVKM. CDR3 length: 15 residues.

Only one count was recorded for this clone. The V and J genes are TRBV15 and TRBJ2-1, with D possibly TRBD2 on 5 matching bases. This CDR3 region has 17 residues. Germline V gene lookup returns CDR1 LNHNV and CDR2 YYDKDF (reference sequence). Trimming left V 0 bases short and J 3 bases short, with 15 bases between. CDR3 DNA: TGTGCCACCAGCAGAGAACCTAGCCTAACGCACTACAATGAGCAGTTCTTC. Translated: CATSREPSLTHYNEQFF. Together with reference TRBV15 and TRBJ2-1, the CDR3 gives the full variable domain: DAMVIQNPRYQVTQFGKPVTLSCSQTLNHNVMYWYQQKSSQAPKLLFHYYDKDFNNEADTPDNFQSRRPNTSFCFLDIRSPGLGDTAMYLCATSREPSLTHYNEQFFGPGTRLTVL.

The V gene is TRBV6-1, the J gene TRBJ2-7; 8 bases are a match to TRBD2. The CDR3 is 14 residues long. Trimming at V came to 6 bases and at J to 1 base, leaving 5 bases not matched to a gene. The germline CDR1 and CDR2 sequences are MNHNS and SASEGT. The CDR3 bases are TGTGCCAGCAGGCCGCGGGGGGCATCCTACGAGCAGTACGTC. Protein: CASRPRGASYEQYV.

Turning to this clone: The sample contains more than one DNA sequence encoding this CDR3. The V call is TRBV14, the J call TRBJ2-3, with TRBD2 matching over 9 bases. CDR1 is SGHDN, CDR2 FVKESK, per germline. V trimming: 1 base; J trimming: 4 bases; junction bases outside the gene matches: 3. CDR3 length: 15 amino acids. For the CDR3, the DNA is TGTGCCAGCAGCCAAGGGAGCGGGGGGTCAGATACGCAGTATTTT. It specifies CASSQGSGGSDTQYF.

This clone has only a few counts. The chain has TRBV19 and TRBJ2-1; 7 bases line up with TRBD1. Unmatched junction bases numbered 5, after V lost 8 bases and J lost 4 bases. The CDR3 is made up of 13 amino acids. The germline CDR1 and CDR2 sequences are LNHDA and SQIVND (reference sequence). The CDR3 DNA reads TGTGCCAGTGGACAGGTCTCTTACAATGAGCAGTTCTTC. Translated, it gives CASGQVSYNEQFF.

Here the CDR3 DNA reads TGTGCCAGCAGCGCTTTTGAACAGCCCGGAAACACCATATATTTT. Protein: CASSAFEQPGNTIYF. The V and J genes are TRBV9 and TRBJ1-3; D is unresolved. V was shortened by 3 bases and J by 4 bases, with 14 bases between the two germline ends. CDR1 and CDR2 from the germline V gene are SGDLS and YYNGEE. The CDR3 runs to 15 residues.

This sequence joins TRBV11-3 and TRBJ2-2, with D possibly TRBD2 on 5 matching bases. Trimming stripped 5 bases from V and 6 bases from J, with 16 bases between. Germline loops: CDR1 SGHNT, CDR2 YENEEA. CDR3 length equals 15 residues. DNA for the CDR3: TGTGCCAGCAGCCCCGAGGGATGGGGAGCCGGGGAGCTGTTTTTT. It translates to CASSPEGWGAGELFF. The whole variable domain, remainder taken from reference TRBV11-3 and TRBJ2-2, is EAGVVQSPRYKIIEKKQPVAFWCNPISGHNTLYWYLQNLGQGPELLIRYENEEAVDDSQLPKDRFSAERLKGVDSTLKIQPAELGDSAVYLCASSPEGWGAGELFFGEGSRLTVL.

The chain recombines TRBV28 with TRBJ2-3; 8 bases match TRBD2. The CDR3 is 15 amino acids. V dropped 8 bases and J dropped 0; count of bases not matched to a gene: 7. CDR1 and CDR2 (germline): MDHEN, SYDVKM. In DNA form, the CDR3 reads TGTGCCAGCCAACGCGGGGGGTATAGCACAGATACGCAGTATTTT. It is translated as CASQRGGYSTDTQYF.

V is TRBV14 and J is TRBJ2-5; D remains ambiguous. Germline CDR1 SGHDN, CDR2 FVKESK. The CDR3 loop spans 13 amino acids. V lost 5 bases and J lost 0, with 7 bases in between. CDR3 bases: TGTGCCAGCAGCTTTTCGTACCAAGAGACCCAGTACTTC. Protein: CASSFSYQETQYF.

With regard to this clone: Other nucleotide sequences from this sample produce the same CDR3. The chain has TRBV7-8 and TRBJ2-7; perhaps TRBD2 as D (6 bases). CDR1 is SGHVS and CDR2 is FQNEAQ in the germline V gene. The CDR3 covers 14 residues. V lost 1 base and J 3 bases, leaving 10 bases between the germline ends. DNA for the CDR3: TGTGCCAGCAGCTTAGTGGGAGGAAGCTACGAGCAGTACTTC. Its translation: CASSLVGGSYEQYF.

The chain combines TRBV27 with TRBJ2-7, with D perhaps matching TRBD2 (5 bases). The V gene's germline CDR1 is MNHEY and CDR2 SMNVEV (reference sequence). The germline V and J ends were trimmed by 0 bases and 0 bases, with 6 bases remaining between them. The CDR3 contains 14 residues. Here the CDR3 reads CASSLSGSSYEQYF. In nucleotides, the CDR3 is TGTGCCAGCAGTTTATCGGGGAGCTCCTACGAGCAGTACTTC.

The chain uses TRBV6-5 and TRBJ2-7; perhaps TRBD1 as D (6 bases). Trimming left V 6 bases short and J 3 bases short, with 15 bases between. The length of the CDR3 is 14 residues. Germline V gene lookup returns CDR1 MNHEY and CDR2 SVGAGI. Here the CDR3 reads CASSRKVDSYEQYV. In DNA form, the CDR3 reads TGTGCCAGCAGCCGAAAGGTGGACAGCTACGAGCAGTACGTC.

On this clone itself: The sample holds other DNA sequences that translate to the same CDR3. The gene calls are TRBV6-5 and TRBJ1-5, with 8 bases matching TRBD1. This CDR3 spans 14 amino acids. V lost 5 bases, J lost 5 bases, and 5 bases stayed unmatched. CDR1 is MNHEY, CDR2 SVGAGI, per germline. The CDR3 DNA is TGTGCCAGCAGTCCCCGACAGGGGCATCAGCCCCAGCATTTT. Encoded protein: CASSPRQGHQPQHF.

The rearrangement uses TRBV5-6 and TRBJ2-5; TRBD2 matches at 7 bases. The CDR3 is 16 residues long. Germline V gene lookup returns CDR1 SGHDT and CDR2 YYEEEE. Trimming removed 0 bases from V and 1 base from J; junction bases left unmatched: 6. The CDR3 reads CASSLGLAVIQETQYF. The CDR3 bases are TGTGCCAGCAGCTTGGGGCTAGCGGTGATCCAAGAGACCCAGTACTTC.

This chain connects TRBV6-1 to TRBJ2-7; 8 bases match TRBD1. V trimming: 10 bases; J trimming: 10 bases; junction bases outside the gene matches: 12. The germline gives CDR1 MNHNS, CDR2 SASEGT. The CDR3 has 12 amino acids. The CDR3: CANTLQGACQYV. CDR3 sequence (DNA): TGTGCCAATACGTTGCAGGGGGCTTGTCAGTACGTC.

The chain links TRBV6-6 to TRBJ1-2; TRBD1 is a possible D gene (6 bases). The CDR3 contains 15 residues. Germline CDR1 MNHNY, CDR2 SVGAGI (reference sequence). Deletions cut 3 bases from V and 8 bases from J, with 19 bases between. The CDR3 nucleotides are TGTGCCAGCAGTTATTCACAGGGAAGTCAGCAGGGCTACACCTTC. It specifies CASSYSQGSQQGYTF.

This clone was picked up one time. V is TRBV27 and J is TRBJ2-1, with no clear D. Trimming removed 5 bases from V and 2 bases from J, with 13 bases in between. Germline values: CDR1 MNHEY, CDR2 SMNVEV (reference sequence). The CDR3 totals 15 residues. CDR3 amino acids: CASSRAIKTYNEQFF. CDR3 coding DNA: TGTGCCAGCAGTCGCGCGATTAAGACCTACAATGAGCAGTTCTTC.

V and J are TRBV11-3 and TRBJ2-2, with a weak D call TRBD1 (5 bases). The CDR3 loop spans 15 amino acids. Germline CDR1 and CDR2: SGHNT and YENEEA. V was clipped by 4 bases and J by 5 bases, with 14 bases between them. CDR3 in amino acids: CASSSRRQGTGELFF. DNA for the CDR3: TGTGCCAGCAGCTCGCGTCGCCAGGGTACCGGGGAGCTGTTTTTT.

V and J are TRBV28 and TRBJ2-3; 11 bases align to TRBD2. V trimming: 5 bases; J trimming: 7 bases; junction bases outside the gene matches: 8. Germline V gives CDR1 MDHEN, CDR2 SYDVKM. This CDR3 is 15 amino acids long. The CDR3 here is CASSPSSGRLNTQYF. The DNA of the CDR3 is TGTGCCAGCAGTCCCTCTAGCGGGAGGCTGAATACGCAGTATTTT. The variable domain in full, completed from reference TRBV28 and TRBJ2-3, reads DVKVTQSSRYLVKRTGEKVFLECVQDMDHENMFWYRQDPGLGLRLIYFSYDVKMKEKGDIPEGYSVSREKKERFSLILESASTNQTSMYLCASSPSSGRLNTQYFGPGTRLTVL.

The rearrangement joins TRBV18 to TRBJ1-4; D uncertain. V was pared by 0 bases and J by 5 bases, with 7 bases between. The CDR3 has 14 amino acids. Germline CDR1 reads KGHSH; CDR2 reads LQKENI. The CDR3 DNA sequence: TGTGCCAGCTCACCACCGGCAGAAAATGAAAAACTGTTTTTT. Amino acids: CASSPPAENEKLFF.